These T cell receptor beta chains were read from a single sample in a study of response to subunit inactivated influenza vaccine. TCRdb independently ran MiXCR on the RT-PCR reads; one entry per CDR3 protein. Of under 850,000 distinct CDR3 sequences listed, about a fifth are singletons. Sequences were derived from PBMCs from blood, sampled around 5 days after vaccination. Receptor source: a man in his fifties who received an inactivated influenza vaccine. CDR3s include the opening cysteine and the closing phenylalanine or tryptophan. The order of the fields is CDR3 protein, CDR3 DNA, D gene, J gene, clone size, V gene. A D gene is named only where the DNA matches it firmly. Clone size is shown for a subset of rows, as once, few, many or a class of expanded clone.

CDR3aa: CATSRGGRFNEQYF
CDR3nt: TGTGCCACCAGCAGAGGCGGGAGGTTCAACGAGCAGTACTTC
d_gene: TRBD2
j_gene: TRBJ2-7
abundance: -
v_gene: TRBV15

CDR3aa: CASSIGRAGANVLTF
CDR3nt: TGTGCCAGCAGCATAGGGAGGGCTGGGGCCAACGTCCTGACTTTC
d_gene: TRBD2
j_gene: TRBJ2-6
abundance: -
v_gene: TRBV7-2

CDR3aa: CASSQPLQETQYF
CDR3nt: TGTGCCAGCAGTCAACCTCTTCAAGAGACCCAGTACTTC
d_gene: -
j_gene: TRBJ2-5
abundance: -
v_gene: TRBV12-3/TRBV12-4

CDR3aa: CASKNGGFADTQYF
CDR3nt: TGTGCCAGCAAGAATGGCGGCTTCGCAGATACGCAGTATTTT
d_gene: -
j_gene: TRBJ2-3
abundance: -
v_gene: TRBV6-1

CDR3aa: CASSPYTHGNTGELFF
CDR3nt: TGCGCCAGCAGCCCATATACTCACGGGAACACCGGGGAGCTGTTTTTT
d_gene: -
j_gene: TRBJ2-2
abundance: many
v_gene: TRBV5-1

CDR3aa: CASQGETEAFF
CDR3nt: TGTGCCAGTCAGGGGGAGACTGAAGCTTTCTTT
d_gene: TRBD1
j_gene: TRBJ1-1
abundance: few
v_gene: TRBV12-3/TRBV12-4

CDR3aa: CASSPERLRVHEQYF
CDR3nt: TGTGCCAGCAGCCCCGAGAGGTTAAGGGTCCACGAGCAGTACTTC
d_gene: -
j_gene: TRBJ2-7
abundance: few
v_gene: TRBV3-1

CDR3aa: CASSQDVTYEQYF
CDR3nt: TGCGCCAGCAGCCAGGACGTGACCTACGAGCAGTACTTC
d_gene: -
j_gene: TRBJ2-7
abundance: many
v_gene: TRBV4-3

CDR3aa: CSARDMRESTDTQYF
CDR3nt: TGCAGTGCTAGAGATATGAGGGAAAGCACAGATACGCAGTATTTT
d_gene: -
j_gene: TRBJ2-3
abundance: -
v_gene: TRBV20-1

CDR3aa: CASSFSGGLGADTQYF
CDR3nt: TGTGCCAGCAGCTTTAGTGGCGGTTTAGGCGCAGATACGCAGTATTTT
d_gene: -
j_gene: TRBJ2-3
abundance: once
v_gene: TRBV11-2

CDR3aa: CASTGGGGLDGYTF
CDR3nt: TGTGCCAGCACTGGGGGGGGTGGTTTGGATGGCTACACCTTC
d_gene: -
j_gene: TRBJ1-2
abundance: -
v_gene: TRBV6-1

CDR3aa: CSVSSGYNEQFF
CDR3nt: TGCAGCGTTTCAAGCGGATACAATGAGCAGTTCTTC
d_gene: -
j_gene: TRBJ2-1
abundance: many
v_gene: TRBV29-1

CDR3aa: CASSQDRVDEQFF
CDR3nt: TGTGCCAGCAGCCAAGACCGGGTCGATGAGCAGTTCTTC
d_gene: -
j_gene: TRBJ2-1
abundance: -
v_gene: TRBV4-2

CDR3aa: CASSPEGAAETQYF
CDR3nt: TGCGCCAGCAGCCCGGAGGGGGCGGCGGAGACCCAGTACTTC
d_gene: -
j_gene: TRBJ2-5
abundance: -
v_gene: TRBV4-3

CDR3aa: CASSYEAHNEQFF
CDR3nt: TGTGCCAGCAGTTACGAGGCCCACAATGAGCAGTTCTTC
d_gene: -
j_gene: TRBJ2-1
abundance: few
v_gene: TRBV6-6

CDR3aa: CAIREGARNTEAFF
CDR3nt: TGTGCCATCAGGGAGGGGGCTCGAAACACTGAAGCTTTCTTT
d_gene: TRBD1
j_gene: TRBJ1-1
abundance: few
v_gene: TRBV10-3

CDR3aa: CASSSWLGGEGDTEAFF
CDR3nt: TGTGCCAGCAGCTCCTGGTTAGGAGGGGAAGGAGACACTGAAGCTTTCTTT
d_gene: -
j_gene: TRBJ1-1
abundance: -
v_gene: TRBV5-6

CDR3aa: CASSWGGPPYEQYF
CDR3nt: TGTGCCAGCAGTTGGGGGGGACCACCCTACGAGCAGTACTTC
d_gene: TRBD2
j_gene: TRBJ2-7
abundance: -
v_gene: TRBV2

CDR3aa: CSARSIWTGELFF
CDR3nt: TGCAGTGCTAGAAGTATTTGGACCGGGGAGCTGTTTTTT
d_gene: -
j_gene: TRBJ2-2
abundance: many
v_gene: TRBV20-1

CDR3aa: CASSQVTGPSGAFF
CDR3nt: TGTGCCAGCAGCCAAGTGACAGGGCCCAGTGGGGCTTTCTTT
d_gene: TRBD1
j_gene: TRBJ1-1
abundance: few
v_gene: TRBV4-2

CDR3aa: CASRKQAGGYEQYF
CDR3nt: TGTGCCAGCAGAAAACAGGCGGGGGGCTACGAGCAGTACTTC
d_gene: TRBD2
j_gene: TRBJ2-7
abundance: few
v_gene: TRBV12-3/TRBV12-4

CDR3aa: CASSLSTTKGYEQYF
CDR3nt: TGTGCCAGCAGCTTATCAACCACAAAGGGCTACGAGCAGTACTTC
d_gene: -
j_gene: TRBJ2-7
abundance: -
v_gene: TRBV7-2

CDR3aa: CASSLVSADTDTQYF
CDR3nt: TGTGCCAGCAGCTTAGTGTCAGCGGACACAGATACGCAGTATTTT
d_gene: -
j_gene: TRBJ2-3
abundance: -
v_gene: TRBV11-2

CDR3aa: CAISLGQYEQYF
CDR3nt: TGTGCCATCAGCCTCGGACAGTACGAGCAGTACTTC
d_gene: -
j_gene: TRBJ2-7
abundance: few
v_gene: TRBV10-3

CDR3aa: CASVPGQGMNTEAFF
CDR3nt: TGTGCCAGCGTCCCGGGACAGGGGATGAACACTGAAGCTTTCTTT
d_gene: TRBD1
j_gene: TRBJ1-1
abundance: -
v_gene: TRBV28

CDR3aa: CAISEGANEQFF
CDR3nt: TGTGCCATCAGTGAGGGGGCGAATGAGCAGTTCTTC
d_gene: -
j_gene: TRBJ2-1
abundance: few
v_gene: TRBV10-3

CDR3aa: CASSLEGGVTYEQYF
CDR3nt: TGCGCCAGCAGCTTGGAGGGGGGGGTCACCTACGAGCAGTACTTC
d_gene: -
j_gene: TRBJ2-7
abundance: -
v_gene: TRBV5-1

CDR3aa: CASRTGTVNSPLHF
CDR3nt: TGCGCCAGCAGAACCGGGACGGTAAATTCACCCCTCCACTTT
d_gene: -
j_gene: TRBJ1-6
abundance: -
v_gene: TRBV10-2

CDR3aa: CASSLVRERSQPQHF
CDR3nt: TGTGCCAGCAGCTTAGTGAGAGAAAGGAGTCAGCCCCAGCATTTT
d_gene: -
j_gene: TRBJ1-5
abundance: -
v_gene: TRBV7-2

CDR3aa: CASSPTGLPYNEQFF
CDR3nt: TGTGCCAGCAGCCCGACAGGGCTCCCCTACAATGAGCAGTTCTTC
d_gene: TRBD1
j_gene: TRBJ2-1
abundance: -
v_gene: TRBV12-3/TRBV12-4

CDR3aa: CASRREWSYNEQFF
CDR3nt: TGTGCCAGCAGGCGGGAGTGGTCCTACAATGAGCAGTTCTTC
d_gene: TRBD2
j_gene: TRBJ2-1
abundance: few
v_gene: TRBV27

CDR3aa: CASSAIFSSSSTDTQYF
CDR3nt: TGTGCCAGCAGTGCAATCTTTAGCAGTTCTAGCACAGATACGCAGTATTTT
d_gene: -
j_gene: TRBJ2-3
abundance: -
v_gene: TRBV27

CDR3aa: CASSYSRRDYGYTF
CDR3nt: TGTGCCAGCAGTTACTCTAGACGGGACTATGGCTACACCTTC
d_gene: -
j_gene: TRBJ1-2
abundance: few
v_gene: TRBV6-5

CDR3aa: CASRGTGGSYEQYF
CDR3nt: TGTGCCAGCAGAGGGACAGGGGGGTCCTACGAGCAGTACTTC
d_gene: TRBD1
j_gene: TRBJ2-7
abundance: many
v_gene: TRBV7-2

CDR3aa: CASRDGGRGGIDTQYF
CDR3nt: TGTGCCAGCAGAGACGGAGGCAGGGGAGGGATAGATACGCAGTATTTT
d_gene: -
j_gene: TRBJ2-3
abundance: -
v_gene: TRBV12-3/TRBV12-4

CDR3aa: CASSPLGDAGTEAFF
CDR3nt: TGTGCCAGCAGCCCACTAGGGGACGCGGGGACTGAAGCTTTCTTT
d_gene: -
j_gene: TRBJ1-1
abundance: few
v_gene: TRBV4-2

CDR3aa: CASSFLRGQGGSYNEQFF
CDR3nt: TGTGCCAGCAGTTTCCTTCGGGGGCAGGGGGGCTCCTACAATGAGCAGTTCTTC
d_gene: -
j_gene: TRBJ2-1
abundance: once
v_gene: TRBV27

CDR3aa: CACSYGQGVYEQYF
CDR3nt: TGCGCCTGCAGCTACGGACAGGGGGTTTACGAGCAGTACTTC
d_gene: TRBD1
j_gene: TRBJ2-7
abundance: few
v_gene: TRBV5-1

CDR3aa: CASSQGGLAGYTGELFF
CDR3nt: TGCGCCAGCAGCCAAGGGGGACTAGCGGGATACACCGGGGAGCTGTTTTTT
d_gene: TRBD2
j_gene: TRBJ2-2
abundance: -
v_gene: TRBV4-3

CDR3aa: CASSYSPSRGAKNIQYF
CDR3nt: TGTGCCAGCAGTTACTCGCCCTCTCGGGGAGCCAAAAACATTCAGTACTTC
d_gene: -
j_gene: TRBJ2-4
abundance: -
v_gene: TRBV6-5